The next 10 T cell receptor beta chains were all read from a single sample in a study of cytomegalovirus exposure and HLA in healthy donors. Primers for the PCR totalled 60 Vbeta and 13 Jbeta. TCRdb keeps only in-frame clones here, not all; method: immunoSEQ multiplex PCR. The repertoire holds 150,000 to 200,000 clones, roughly 80% seen once, with 3% to 4.5% in the top ten. Sequencing was performed on PBMCs. The receptors shown here come from a man aged 25 to 40 in good health and CMV-seropositive.

This clone was seen a few times. The V gene is TRBV7-3, the J gene TRBJ2-3; 13 positions agree with TRBD2. CDR3 length equals 17 residues. The germline CDR1 and CDR2 sequences are SGHTA and FQGTGA. J gave up 1 base and V 6 bases, and 7 bases lay outside the gene matches. In DNA form, the CDR3 reads TGTGCCAGCAGTCTTACCGGGACTAGCGGGGGCACAGATACGCAGTATTTT. This codes for CASSLTGTSGGTDTQYF.

V and J are TRBV14 and TRBJ2-1, with 15 bases fitting TRBD2. The CDR3 sequence is 17 residues long. CDR1 and CDR2 (germline): SGHDN, FVKESK. V trimming: 0 bases; J trimming: 10 bases; junction bases outside the gene matches: 7. In DNA form, the CDR3 reads TGTGCCAGCAGCCAAGAAGGACTAGCGGGGGGGCCGGGAGAGCAGTTCTTC. Protein: CASSQEGLAGGPGEQFF. Full variable domain (outside the CDR3, taken from reference TRBV14 and TRBJ2-1): EAGVTQFPSHSVIEKGQTVTLRCDPISGHDNLYWYRRVMGKEIKFLLHFVKESKQDESGMPNNRFLAERTGGTYSTLKVQPAELEDSGVYFCASSQEGLAGGPGEQFFGPGTRLTVL.

J is TRBJ1-5 and V is TRBV30, with TRBD1 matching 7 bases. This CDR3 has 15 residues. With 3 bases clipped from V and 3 bases from J, the junction kept 8 bases outside the gene matches. CDR1 and CDR2 (germline): GTSNPN, SVGIG (reference sequence). In nucleotides, the CDR3 is TGTGCCTGGAGCAGATTAGGGGGCGTCAATCAGCCCCAGCATTTT. It codes for CAWSRLGGVNQPQHF.

The V and J genes are TRBV7-6 and TRBJ1-2, with 7 bases matching TRBD1. From germline, CDR1 is SGHVS and CDR2 FNYEAQ. J gave up 5 bases and V 5 bases, and 5 bases lay outside the gene matches. This CDR3 comprises 13 residues. The CDR3 bases are TGTGCCAGCAGCCGAACAGGGGCATATGGCTACACCTTC. Its translation: CASSRTGAYGYTF.

The chain employs TRBV6-1 and TRBJ1-2, with D unclear. Deletions cut 1 base from V and 4 bases from J, with 10 bases between. The CDR3 is 14 residues long. Germline V gives CDR1 MNHNS, CDR2 SASEGT. This chain's CDR3 is CASSEGATGYGYTF. CDR3 nucleotide sequence: TGTGCCAGCAGTGAAGGGGCGACCGGCTATGGCTACACCTTC.

The chain couples TRBV6-5 to TRBJ2-3; 7 positions match TRBD1. The CDR3 runs to 15 residues. Germline V gene data show CDR1 as MNHEY and CDR2 as SVGAGI. The V segment lost 5 bases and the J segment 1 base; nucleotides outside the gene matches: 6. CDR3 residues: CASSRQGVRTDTQYF. For the CDR3, the DNA is TGTGCCAGCAGTAGGCAGGGGGTTCGCACAGATACGCAGTATTTT.

The chain joins TRBV7-6 to TRBJ2-4; 10 bases align to TRBD1. The CDR3 length is 17 residues. Germline values: CDR1 SGHVS, CDR2 FNYEAQ. V was pared by 1 base and J by 7 bases, with 10 bases of the junction left unmatched. The CDR3 sequence: CASSLELPDRGWNIQYF. DNA for the CDR3: TGTGCCAGCAGCTTAGAGCTCCCGGACAGGGGGTGGAACATTCAGTACTTC.

The gene calls are TRBV28 and TRBJ1-2; 7 bases agree with TRBD1. The germline V gene encodes CDR1 MDHEN and CDR2 SYDVKM. After removal of 2 bases from V and 0 bases from J, the junction contained 3 bases not matched to a gene. This CDR3 has 15 residues. The CDR3 nucleotides are TGTGCCAGCAGTTTAGGAGGGGGCCCTAACTATGGCTACACCTTC. This gives the protein CASSLGGGPNYGYTF.

The rearrangement joins TRBV4-3 to TRBJ2-5, with D perhaps TRBD1 (6 bases). Trimming shortened V by 4 bases and J by 2 bases, and 14 bases separated the two germline ends. Germline CDR1 and CDR2: LGHNA and YSLEER. CDR3 size: 15 residues. The CDR3 region has the DNA TGCGCCAGCAGCCGCGGGTATGGACAGCAAGAGACCCAGTACTTC. This gives the protein CASSRGYGQQETQYF.

The CDR3 spells CASSLTLNTEAFF. CDR3 coding DNA: TGTGCCAGCAGCTTAACATTGAACACTGAAGCTTTCTTT. The rearrangement links TRBV11-2 to TRBJ1-1; D gene uncertain. The CDR3 totals 13 residues. CDR1 is SGHAT and CDR2 is FQNNGV in the germline V gene. With 2 bases removed from V and 0 bases from J, the gap between germline ends came to 4 bases. Drawing the rest from reference TRBV11-2 and TRBJ1-1, the complete variable domain is EAGVAQSPRYKIIEKRQSVAFWCNPISGHATLYWYQQILGQGPKLLIQFQNNGVVDDSQLPKDRFSAERLKGVDSTLKIQPAKLEDSAVYLCASSLTLNTEAFFGQGTRLTVV.